Below, 28 T cell receptor beta chains from the same sample are listed, as sequenced in a study of OX40 agonist ivuxolimab in advanced cancers. The method behind the library was the immunoSEQ multiplex PCR assay. Here the immuneACCESS table is served through TCRdb, limited to in-frame sequences with V and J called. Missing clones are a known gap in these copies; in checked studies unresolved V genes cover under half, and the rest lacks a known reason. Within this sample are about 38,000 clones, with roughly 80% of them counted one time only. The ten largest account for around 13% of the sample. The source material was CD4+ or CD8+ T cells sorted from blood, sampled in a trial of the OX40 agonist ivuxolimab. The receptors derive from an adult with an advanced solid tumor such as melanoma, head and neck, liver or kidney cancer.

This chain connects TRBV10-3 to TRBJ1-2; D may be TRBD1 (5 bases). Germline values: CDR1 ENHRY, CDR2 SYGVKD. The CDR3 length is 14 residues. The germline V and J ends were trimmed by 3 bases and 4 bases, with 12 bases remaining between them. DNA for the CDR3: TGTGCCATCAGTGAAGACGGGACGGTCTATGGCTACACCTTC. Protein product: CAISEDGTVYGYTF.

V and J are TRBV7-9 and TRBJ2-1; TRBD2 agrees at 11 bases. This CDR3 has 18 amino acids. Per the germline V gene, CDR1 is SEHNR and CDR2 is FQNEAQ (reference sequence). V was clipped by 4 bases and J by 6 bases; unmatched bases: 14. The CDR3 bases are TGTGCCAGCAGCTCTCCTCCCCGACTAGCGGGGCTCACCAATGAGCAGTTCTTC. Protein product: CASSSPPRLAGLTNEQFF.

The chain carries TRBV5-4 and TRBJ1-4; 10 bases line up with TRBD1. With V trimmed by 1 base and J by 5 bases, 2 bases remained unmatched. Germline-derived CDR1 and CDR2 are SGHNT and YYREEE (reference sequence). This CDR3 is built from 15 residues. CDR3 nucleotides: TGTGCCAGCAGCTTGAGGACAGGGGGGAATGAAAAACTGTTTTTT. Translating gives CASSLRTGGNEKLFF.

This clone was seen more than once but under ten times. The V gene is TRBV19, the J gene TRBJ1-3; D ambiguous. CDR3 length equals 14 residues. With 5 bases removed from V and 3 bases from J, the gap between germline ends came to 11 bases. CDR1 and CDR2 from the germline V gene are LNHDA and SQIVND (reference sequence). Written as DNA, the CDR3 is TGTGCCAGTAGTCAGGACGGACGTGGAAACACCATATATTTT. Translated, it gives CASSQDGRGNTIYF.

The chain joins TRBV7-9 to TRBJ1-1; D unresolved. In germline, CDR1 is SEHNR, CDR2 FQNEAQ (reference sequence). V lost 5 bases, J lost 6 bases, and 10 bases lay in between. CDR3 length: 12 amino acids. For the CDR3, the DNA is TGTGCCAGCAGCGGGGAGGGCCCTGAAGCTTTCTTT. Its translation is CASSGEGPEAFF.

The chain has TRBV30 and TRBJ2-1; D uncertain. The germline CDR1 and CDR2 sequences are GTSNPN and SVGIG (reference sequence). The CDR3 totals 12 residues. With 2 bases removed from V and 9 bases from J, the gap between germline ends came to 11 bases. The CDR3 sequence is CAWSYQRIEQFF. The CDR3 coding sequence is TGTGCCTGGAGTTACCAGAGGATTGAGCAGTTCTTC.

The V gene is TRBV13, the J gene TRBJ2-5, with unresolved D. Trimming stripped 5 bases from V and 3 bases from J, with 10 bases between. The germline CDR1 and CDR2 sequences are PRHDT and FYEKMQ (reference sequence). This CDR3 contains 13 residues. CDR3 protein: CASSPGPEETQYF. CDR3 sequence (DNA): TGTGCCAGCAGCCCAGGACCAGAAGAGACCCAGTACTTC. The variable domain in full, with the rest retrieved from reference TRBV13 and TRBJ2-5, is AAGVIQSPRHLIKEKRETATLKCYPIPRHDTVYWYQQGPGQDPQFLISFYEKMQSDKGSIPDRFSAQQFSDYHSELNMSSLELGDSALYFCASSPGPEETQYFGPGTRLLVL.

This clone appeared once. The V gene is TRBV7-8, the J gene TRBJ2-7; D is ambiguous. The CDR3 covers 11 residues. CDR1 and CDR2 from the germline V gene are SGHVS and FQNEAQ. V was shortened by 1 base and J by 6 bases, with 4 bases between the two germline ends. In DNA form, the CDR3 reads TGTGCCAGCAGCTTAGGGGCCGAGCAGTACTTC. It is translated as CASSLGAEQYF.

V is TRBV5-1 and J is TRBJ2-2; maybe TRBD1 (5 bases). Deletions cut 1 base from V and 2 bases from J, with 9 bases between. Germline V gene data show CDR1 as SGHRS and CDR2 as YFSETQ. This CDR3 spans 15 amino acids. The CDR3 is CASSLQGANTGELFF. The CDR3 region has the DNA TGCGCCAGCAGCTTGCAAGGGGCTAACACCGGGGAGCTGTTTTTT.

This clone turned up a few times. This chain joins TRBV7-7 and TRBJ2-1; maybe TRBD2 (5 bases). Trimming pared 6 bases from V and 7 bases from J, leaving 19 bases between. The CDR3 sequence is 15 residues long. CDR1 SSHAT and CDR2 FNYEAQ come from the germline V gene (reference sequence). Written as DNA, the CDR3 is TGTGCCAGCAGTAGTGGTAGGGCAGGAGGAAATGAGCAGTTCTTC. Translated, it gives CASSSGRAGGNEQFF.

This clone is a singleton in its sample. The chain combines TRBV27 with TRBJ2-1, with TRBD2 matching 12 bases. Trimming cost V 5 bases and J 3 bases; bases outside gene matches: 5. The CDR3 is made up of 16 amino acids. Germline assignment: CDR1 MNHEY and CDR2 SMNVEV (reference sequence). The CDR3 bases are TGTGCCAGCAGTCCGTGGACTAGCGGGAACTACAATGAGCAGTTCTTC. It specifies CASSPWTSGNYNEQFF.

The chain joins TRBV30 to TRBJ2-7; D is uncertain. This CDR3 comprises 16 residues. Germline V gene sequence: CDR1 GTSNPN, CDR2 SVGIG (reference sequence). V lost 1 base and J 0 bases, leaving 16 bases between the germline ends. The CDR3 DNA sequence: TGTGCCTGGAGTGCGTCTAAGGTAGCCTTCTCCTACGAGCAGTACTTC. Translation: CAWSASKVAFSYEQYF. The full variable domain, completed using reference TRBV30 and TRBJ2-7, is SQTIHQWPATLVQPVGSPLSLECTVEGTSNPNLYWYRQAAGRGLQLLFYSVGIGQISSEVPQNLSASRPQDRQFILSSKKLLLSDSGFYLCAWSASKVAFSYEQYFGPGTRLTVT.

This clone was counted between two and nine times. This sequence joins TRBV9 and TRBJ1-2; TRBD1 is a possible D gene (6 bases). The V and J ends lost 4 bases and 8 bases respectively, with 18 bases between them. The germline V gene encodes CDR1 SGDLS and CDR2 YYNGEE. The CDR3 has 14 residues. The CDR3 DNA follows: TGTGCCAGCAGCTTAACCCTTGACAGGTCGGGCTACACCTTC. Translated: CASSLTLDRSGYTF.

V usage is TRBV29-1 and J usage is TRBJ2-7, with 13 nucleotides matching TRBD2. The CDR3 totals 15 residues. V shed 6 bases and J 5 bases; nucleotides not matched to a gene: 10. Per the germline V gene, CDR1 is SQVTM and CDR2 is ANQGSEA. The CDR3: CSVTSGTSGNHEQYF. Here the CDR3 DNA reads TGCAGCGTGACGTCGGGGACTAGCGGGAACCACGAGCAGTACTTC.

The genes are TRBV5-1 and TRBJ2-3; 14 bases map to TRBD2. Germline loops: CDR1 SGHRS, CDR2 YFSETQ. The junction had 7 bases not matched to a gene; V was cut back by 4 bases and J by 3 bases. The CDR3 covers 17 residues. CDR3 sequence reads: CASSLGTSGRLTDTQYF. In DNA form, the CDR3 reads TGCGCCAGCAGCCTCGGGACTAGCGGGAGACTTACAGATACGCAGTATTTT.

The rearrangement joins TRBV30 to TRBJ1-2; no reliable D call. V lost 4 bases and J 4 bases, leaving 13 bases between the germline ends. The CDR3 runs to 13 residues. Germline V gene data show CDR1 as GTSNPN and CDR2 as SVGIG (reference sequence). DNA of the CDR3: TGTGCCTGGAATCCCCAGGTTTCCTATGGCTACACCTTC. It is translated as CAWNPQVSYGYTF.

The CDR3 DNA sequence: TGTGCCAGCAGCCGGACAGGGGGCTATTCCGTCTCTGGAAACACCATATATTTT. Translated, it gives CASSRTGGYSVSGNTIYF. The chain joins TRBV11-2 to TRBJ1-3; 11 bases are shared with TRBD1. The germline CDR1 and CDR2 sequences are SGHAT and FQNNGV. V lost 5 bases to trimming and J lost 0 bases; unmatched junction nucleotides: 9. This CDR3 is 18 amino acids long.

The sample holds a few counts of this clone. The chain has TRBV5-1 and TRBJ2-7; D is ambiguous. This CDR3 contains 14 residues. Germline CDR1 is SGHRS and CDR2 is YFSETQ. Trimming removed 4 bases at V and 2 bases at J, with 13 bases between. CDR3 in amino acids: CASSPRVTAYEQYF. Here the CDR3 DNA reads TGCGCCAGCAGCCCTAGAGTAACTGCCTACGAGCAGTACTTC.

The chain joins TRBV7-2 to TRBJ2-7; D is uncertain. Trimming removed 1 base from V and 9 bases from J, with 10 bases in between. The V gene's germline CDR1 is SGHTA and CDR2 FQGNSA. This CDR3 contains 12 residues. CDR3 sequence reads: CASSLDGLGQYF. As DNA, the CDR3 is TGTGCCAGCAGCTTAGATGGCCTTGGGCAGTACTTC.

The chain links TRBV10-3 to TRBJ2-5; TRBD1 matches 8 bases. Germline CDR1 ENHRY, CDR2 SYGVKD. The CDR3 extends over 12 amino acids. The V segment lost 6 bases and the J segment 3 bases; nucleotides outside the gene matches: 0. CDR3: CAIRDREETQYF. The CDR3 bases are TGTGCCATCAGGGACAGGGAAGAGACCCAGTACTTC.

This clone was seen a single time. The genes are TRBV6-1 and TRBJ2-2; TRBD1 agrees at 7 bases. In germline, CDR1 is MNHNS, CDR2 SASEGT. The CDR3 has 14 amino acids. Germline trimming cut 5 bases from V and 1 base from J; bases unmatched to any gene: 1. The CDR3 nucleotides read TGTGCCAGCAGTCGGACAGGGAACACCGGGGAGCTGTTTTTT. Its translation is CASSRTGNTGELFF.

The rearrangement links TRBV27 to TRBJ1-5; 8 bases agree with TRBD1. CDR3 length: 15 amino acids. The germline V gene has CDR1 MNHEY and CDR2 SMNVEV (reference sequence). V trimming: 6 bases; J trimming: 4 bases; junction bases outside the gene matches: 8. Here the CDR3 reads CASSPDRVKNQPQHF. As DNA, the CDR3 is TGTGCCAGCAGCCCGGACAGGGTGAAGAATCAGCCCCAGCATTTT.

The chain carries TRBV2 and TRBJ2-7; D unclear. Trimming stripped 6 bases from V and 3 bases from J, with 9 bases between. The CDR3 consists of 12 residues. In germline, CDR1 is SNHLY, CDR2 FYNNEI. The CDR3 DNA sequence: TGTGCCAGCAGCCCGGGCCACTACGAGCAGTACTTC. Translated: CASSPGHYEQYF.

This rearrangement joins TRBV30 to TRBJ2-7; TRBD1 might be the D (5 bases). Germline CDR1 GTSNPN, CDR2 SVGIG (reference sequence). V lost 2 bases to trimming and J lost 3 bases, with 14 bases between them. The CDR3 spans 14 residues. CDR3 bases: TGTGCCTGGAGTCATGGGGCCAGCTACTACGAGCAGTACTTC. Translated, it gives CAWSHGASYYEQYF.

V usage is TRBV9 and J usage is TRBJ2-1, with a tentative D call TRBD2 (6 bases). Trimming took off 0 bases at V and 7 bases at J, with 20 bases between the two ends. The CDR3 runs 17 residues. Per germline, CDR1 SGDLS and CDR2 YYNGEE. CDR3 amino acids: CASSVAPASERGNEQFF. CDR3 nucleotide sequence: TGTGCCAGCAGCGTAGCCCCCGCTAGCGAAAGAGGTAATGAGCAGTTCTTC.

The V and J genes are TRBV6-4 and TRBJ2-7, with TRBD1 identical over 9 bases. V lost 5 bases and J lost 5; bases outside the gene matches: 13. The CDR3 has 16 residues. CDR1 is MRHNA and CDR2 is SNTAGT in the germline V gene. CDR3 sequence: CASSYPARDRENEQYF. As DNA, the CDR3 is TGTGCCAGCAGTTATCCTGCCCGGGACAGGGAGAACGAGCAGTACTTC.

The rearrangement joins TRBV7-2 to TRBJ1-1; D may be TRBD1 (5 bases). The V end was cut by 5 bases, the J end by 3 bases, with 22 bases between. The germline V gene encodes CDR1 SGHTA and CDR2 FQGNSA. The CDR3 runs 17 residues. The CDR3 reads CASSRSQGSPTYTEAFF. The CDR3 DNA reads as TGTGCCAGCAGCCGCTCCCAGGGATCACCCACTTACACTGAAGCTTTCTTT.

The chain joins TRBV2 to TRBJ2-2, with D hard to call. Germline CDR1 reads SNHLY; CDR2 reads FYNNEI. The CDR3 extends over 16 amino acids. Trimming removed 7 bases from V and 1 base from J, with 16 bases in between. CDR3 protein: CASKEGNAGNTGELFF. The CDR3 DNA is TGTGCCAGCAAGGAAGGAAACGCCGGGAACACCGGGGAGCTGTTTTTT. The variable domain in full, completed from reference TRBV2 and TRBJ2-2, reads EPEVTQTPSHQVTQMGQEVILRCVPISNHLYFYWYRQILGQKVEFLVSFYNNEISEKSEIFDDQFSVERPDGSNFTLKIRSTKLEDSAMYFCASKEGNAGNTGELFFGEGSRLTVL.